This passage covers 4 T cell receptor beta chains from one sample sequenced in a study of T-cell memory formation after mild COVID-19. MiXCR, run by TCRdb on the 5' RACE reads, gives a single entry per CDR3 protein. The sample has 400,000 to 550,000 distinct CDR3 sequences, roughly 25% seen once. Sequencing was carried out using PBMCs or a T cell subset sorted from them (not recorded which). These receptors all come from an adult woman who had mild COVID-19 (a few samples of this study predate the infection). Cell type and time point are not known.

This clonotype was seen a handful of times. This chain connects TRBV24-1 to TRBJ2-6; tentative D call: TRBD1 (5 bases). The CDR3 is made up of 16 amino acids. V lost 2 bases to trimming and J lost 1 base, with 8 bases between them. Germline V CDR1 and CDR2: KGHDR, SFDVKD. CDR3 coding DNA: TGTGCCACCAGTGATTGGCAGGGATCTGGGGCCAACGTCCTGACTTTC. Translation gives CATSDWQGSGANVLTF.

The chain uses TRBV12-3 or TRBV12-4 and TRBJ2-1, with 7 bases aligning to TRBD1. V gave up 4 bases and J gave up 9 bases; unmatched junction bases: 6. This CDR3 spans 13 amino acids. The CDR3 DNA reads TGTGCCAGCAGTTCGTACAGGGGTGGTGAGCAGTTCTTC. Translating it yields CASSSYRGGEQFF.

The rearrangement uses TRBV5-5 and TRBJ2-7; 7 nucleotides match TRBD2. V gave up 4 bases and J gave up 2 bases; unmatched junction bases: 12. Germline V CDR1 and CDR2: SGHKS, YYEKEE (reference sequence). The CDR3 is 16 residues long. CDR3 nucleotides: TGTGCCAGCAGCCGGTCGTCGGGGGGTAAGGCCTACGAGCAGTACTTC. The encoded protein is CASSRSSGGKAYEQYF.

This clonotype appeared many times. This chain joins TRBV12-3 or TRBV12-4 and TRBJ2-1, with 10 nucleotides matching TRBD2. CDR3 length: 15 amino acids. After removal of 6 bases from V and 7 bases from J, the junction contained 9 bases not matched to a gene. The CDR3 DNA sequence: TGTGCCAGCAGGCGAGCGGGGGGGCCTGGGAATGAGCAGTTCTTC. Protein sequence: CASRRAGGPGNEQFF.